These 15 T cell receptor beta chains came from one sample sequenced in a study of post-analysis software for immune sequencing data. Study conclusions and caveats: TRBV segments more frequent in patients than in controls numbered several and included TRBV5-6, TRBV5-1 and TRBV20-1.

These receptors lack a known antigen. cDNA libraries of TCR beta carried unique molecular identifiers. TCRdb reprocessed the PCR reads via MiXCR and lists one record per CDR3 protein. The sample consists of hundreds of thousands of distinct CDR3 sequences, 30% to 45% of them appearing once. Sequencing was performed on blood. These TCRs come from a girl aged 2 to 9 with multiple sclerosis.

The chain uses TRBV19 and TRBJ2-1, with D maybe TRBD2 (6 bases). Trimming cost V 9 bases and J 12 bases, with 18 bases left between them. CDR1 is LNHDA, CDR2 SQIVND, per germline (reference sequence). This CDR3 comprises 12 residues. The CDR3 DNA follows: TGTGCCAGCACCGTCGGGGCGGGAACGCAGTTCTTC. It is translated as CASTVGAGTQFF.

The chain combines TRBV10-3 with TRBJ2-1; a possible D gene is TRBD1 (6 bases). The J call is uncertain, as TRBJ2-7 better fits the DNA end. Per germline, CDR1 ENHRY and CDR2 SYGVKD. The CDR3 extends over 14 amino acids. This chain's CDR3 is CAISQQGGHYEQYF. The DNA for the CDR3 is TGTGCCATCAGCCAACAAGGGGGACACTACGAGCAGTACTTC.

The rearrangement links TRBV14 to TRBJ2-1; 7 bases fit TRBD2. Germline V gives CDR1 SGHDN, CDR2 FVKESK. The CDR3 runs 15 residues. The ends lost 0 bases at V and 10 bases at J; junction bases unmatched: 9. CDR3 region: CASSQDGTGGREQFF. The CDR3 nucleotides are TGTGCCAGCAGCCAAGACGGAACGGGGGGAAGGGAGCAGTTCTTC.

The chain carries TRBV28 and TRBJ2-5; D could derive from TRBD1 or TRBD2 (5 bases each). In germline, CDR1 is MDHEN, CDR2 SYDVKM. The ends were cut back, 4 bases at V and 3 bases at J, with 15 bases in the middle. This CDR3 has 15 residues. Written as DNA, the CDR3 is TGTGCCAGCAGTTCTCCGGGTGAGGGGAAAGAGACCCAGTACTTC. Translating it yields CASSSPGEGKETQYF.

This clonotype was counted between two and nine times. This chain connects TRBV5-5 to TRBJ2-7; 10 nucleotides agree with TRBD1. CDR1 is SGHKS, CDR2 YYEKEE, per germline (reference sequence). The CDR3 loop spans 16 amino acids. With V trimmed by 2 bases and J by 2 bases, 7 bases remained unmatched. CDR3: CASSLTGTGDTYEQYF. Here the CDR3 DNA reads TGTGCCAGCAGCTTAACCGGGACAGGGGATACCTACGAGCAGTACTTC.

This clonotype has just a few counts. The chain links TRBV11-2 to TRBJ2-7, with 11 positions matching TRBD1. CDR1 SGHAT and CDR2 FQNNGV come from the germline V gene. This CDR3 has 14 residues. The J segment lost 5 bases and the V segment lost 3 bases, leaving 3 bases of the junction unmatched. The CDR3 reads CASSFGQGANEQYF. The CDR3 region has the DNA TGTGCCAGCAGCTTCGGACAGGGGGCCAACGAGCAGTACTTC.

This clonotype was observed a handful of times. The CDR3 reads CASSYRGLALSSYNEQFF. CDR3 coding DNA: TGTGCCAGCAGTTACCGGGGACTAGCGCTATCCTCCTACAATGAGCAGTTCTTC. V is TRBV6-2 or TRBV6-3 and J is TRBJ2-1; 10 bases align to TRBD2. Germline V gene lookup returns CDR1 MNHEY and CDR2 SVGEGT. Trimming cost V 2 bases and J 0 bases; bases outside gene matches: 7. This CDR3 contains 18 residues.

This clonotype turned up a few times. The chain carries TRBV20-1 and TRBJ2-1; no clear D gene. This CDR3 has 13 amino acids. Germline CDR1 DFQATT, CDR2 SNEGSKA (reference sequence). V was clipped by 5 bases and J by 6 bases, with 14 bases between them. In DNA, the CDR3 is TGCAGTGCTGGACCGCCCACCCTCAATGAGCAGTTCTTC. Its translation: CSAGPPTLNEQFF.

The chain links TRBV4-3 to TRBJ2-5; maybe TRBD1 (6 bases). The J call may be in error: the DNA end matches TRBJ2-7 better. The CDR3 runs to 14 residues. From germline, CDR1 is LGHNA and CDR2 YSLEER. The CDR3: CASSQGTASYEQYF. The DNA for the CDR3 is TGCGCCAGCAGCCAAGGGACAGCCTCCTACGAGCAGTACTTC.

The V gene is TRBV4-2, the J gene TRBJ2-4; D call uncertain. The J call may not be correct, given that the DNA end is closer to TRBJ2-7. CDR1 is LGHNA, CDR2 YNFKEQ, per germline. This CDR3 is built from 13 residues. As DNA, the CDR3 is TGTGCCAGCAGCCAAGTCGAAAGCTACGAGCAGTACTTC. It codes for CASSQVESYEQYF.

The chain combines TRBV4-1 with TRBJ1-1; D is undetermined. CDR1 and CDR2 (germline): MGHRA, YSYEKL. This CDR3 has 13 amino acids. V was pared by 4 bases and J by 7 bases, with 13 bases between. As DNA, the CDR3 is TGCGCCAGCAGCCTTATCCGGGAGGGTGAAGCTTTCTTT. Its protein is CASSLIREGEAFF.

In its sample, this clonotype was seen a few times. V and J are TRBV7-9 and TRBJ1-5; D is uncertain. The V end was cut by 1 base, the J end by 0 bases, with 7 bases between. Germline CDR1 SEHNR, CDR2 FQNEAQ (reference sequence). The length of the CDR3 is 15 residues. The CDR3 region is CASSLEGISNQPQHF. The CDR3 bases are TGTGCCAGCAGCTTAGAAGGGATTAGCAATCAGCCCCAGCATTTT.

Remarks on this clonotype: A much larger clone is a single base away; this may be a read error. The V gene is TRBV4-1, the J gene TRBJ2-1; D gene unclear. The J call may be mistaken, given a closer DNA end match to TRBJ2-7. This CDR3 is built from 14 residues. Germline V gene data show CDR1 as MGHRA and CDR2 as YSYEKL. CDR3 DNA: TGCGCCAGCAGCCAAGTGGCGAACTACAATGAGCAGTACTTC. Protein product: CASSQVANYNEQYF.

The chain is built from TRBV4-3 and TRBJ1-6; TRBD1 matches at 8 bases. The V segment lost 3 bases and the J segment 9 bases; nucleotides outside the gene matches: 10. The length of the CDR3 is 16 residues. CDR1 and CDR2 from the germline V gene are LGHNA and YSLEER. CDR3 sequence (DNA): TGCGCCAGCAGCCAGGAACACAGGGGGTCTTCTTCACCCCTCCACTTT. Protein product: CASSQEHRGSSSPLHF.

CDR3 sequence: CASSLGSGYYEQYF. CDR3 sequence (DNA): TGCGCCAGCAGCTTGGGATCGGGTTACTACGAGCAGTACTTC. The genes are TRBV5-1 and TRBJ2-7; D uncertain. Trimming removed 0 bases from V and 3 bases from J, with 10 bases in between. From germline, CDR1 is SGHRS and CDR2 YFSETQ. This CDR3 comprises 14 residues.